Listed below are T cell receptor beta chains from one sample, sequenced in a study of OX40 agonist ivuxolimab in advanced cancers. Sequencing was performed with immunoSEQ multiplex PCR; in TCRdb, only in-frame clones are kept and a portion is missing. The table includes tens of thousands of clones, about 80% detected once. This specimen consisted of CD4+ or CD8+ T cells sorted from blood, obtained in a trial of the OX40 agonist ivuxolimab. These receptors were collected from an adult with an advanced solid tumor such as melanoma, head and neck, liver or kidney cancer. Both conserved end residues are part of each CDR3. The D gene is left open where the match is weak. Expanded clones get a size class; other rows say once, few or many, or leave the size out.

cdr3_nt cdr3_aa j_call clone_size v_call d_call
TGCGCCAGCAGTGAGTTTGGGATTTCCATGAACACTGAAGCTTTCTTT CASSEFGISMNTEAFF TRBJ1-1 NA TRBV10-2 NA
TGTGCCAGCAGCTTCTCTACGGGGAGAAACACTGAAGCTTTCTTT CASSFSTGRNTEAFF TRBJ1-1 once TRBV7-8 NA
TGCGCCAGCAGCCAAGAATCCAGGGTAACGAGTAGTTCACCCCTCCACTTT CASSQESRVTSSSPLHF TRBJ1-6 NA TRBV4-1 NA
TGTGCCAGCAGTCCCAATTTCTATAATTCACCCCTCCACTTT CASSPNFYNSPLHF TRBJ1-6 NA TRBV27 NA
TGTGCCAGTAGCCTGGGACAGGGGAGGGCTGAAGCTTTCTTT CASSLGQGRAEAFF TRBJ1-1 NA TRBV19 TRBD1
TGTGCCAGCAGTTTATCGCTTAGCGGGGGGTACGAGCAGTACTTC CASSLSLSGGYEQYF TRBJ2-7 NA TRBV27 TRBD2
TGTGCCAGCAGCCGATCGCGACTGAGAGTTAATGAAAAACTGTTTTTT CASSRSRLRVNEKLFF TRBJ1-4 NA TRBV7-3 NA
TGTGCCAGCAGTTTAAGGGCTTCGGACTATGGCTACACCTTC CASSLRASDYGYTF TRBJ1-2 NA TRBV28 NA
TGTGCCAGCAGCTTAACTAGCAGAGATGAGCAGTTCTTC CASSLTSRDEQFF TRBJ2-1 NA TRBV7-2 NA
TGTGCCACCAGCAGTAGAACTAGCGGGAGACCCCAGGGCTCCTACGAGCAGTACTTC CATSSRTSGRPQGSYEQYF TRBJ2-7 once TRBV15 TRBD2
TGTGCCAGCAGCCCGCTAGCTGAAGAGACCCAGTACTTC CASSPLAEETQYF TRBJ2-5 NA TRBV11-2 NA
TGTGCCAGCAGCCTCAAGGGGGACCCCCAGTGGGATACGCAGTATTTT CASSLKGDPQWDTQYF TRBJ2-3 NA TRBV7-8 NA
TGTGCCAGCAGTTTTTTCGGCACAGATACGCAGTATTTT CASSFFGTDTQYF TRBJ2-3 once TRBV27 NA
TGTGCCAGGGGGACAGGGGGAAAAACCCGACCCTACGAGCAGTACTTC CARGTGGKTRPYEQYF TRBJ2-7 NA TRBV19 TRBD1
TGTGCCAGCAGCCCACCGACAGGGGCAAACACTGAAGCTTTCTTT CASSPPTGANTEAFF TRBJ1-1 NA TRBV5-4 TRBD1
TGTGCCAGCAGCTTAGGACAGTTTAGCAATCAGCCCCAGCATTTT CASSLGQFSNQPQHF TRBJ1-5 NA TRBV11-2 NA
TGCGCCAGCAACCCGACAGGGTTCGGTGAAGCTTTCTTT CASNPTGFGEAFF TRBJ1-1 NA TRBV10-2 TRBD1
TGTGCCAGCAGCCGCAGTGTCGGTACTTTGTACAATGAGCAGTTCTTC CASSRSVGTLYNEQFF TRBJ2-1 NA TRBV28 NA
TGCGCCAGCAGCTTGGGACAGGGCTATGAGCAGTTCTTC CASSLGQGYEQFF TRBJ2-1 NA TRBV5-1 TRBD1
TGTACCAGTAGCGCCACAGGGCCCTATGGCTACACCTTC CTSSATGPYGYTF TRBJ1-2 NA TRBV19 NA
TGTGCCAGCAGTGAAAGGGCAGGGAATCAGCCCCAGCATTTT CASSERAGNQPQHF TRBJ1-5 NA TRBV6-1 NA
TGTGCCAGCAGTTACAGGGGGAGCTCCTACAATGAGCAGTTCTTC CASSYRGSSYNEQFF TRBJ2-1 NA TRBV6-6 NA
TGTGCCAGCAGTGGGGGGACATATAGCAATCAGCCCCAGCATTTT CASSGGTYSNQPQHF TRBJ1-5 NA TRBV6-1 NA
TGTGCCAGCAGTTTACGGGGTGGCAAAAACATTCAGTACTTC CASSLRGGKNIQYF TRBJ2-4 NA TRBV28 NA
TGTGCCAGTAGTATATCAACAGGGGGCAAGGAAGCTTTCTTT CASSISTGGKEAFF TRBJ1-1 NA TRBV19 TRBD1
TGTGCCAGCAGCTCACAGCAAGGCGGCACAGATACGCAGTATTTT CASSSQQGGTDTQYF TRBJ2-3 few TRBV9 NA
TGTGCCAGCAGCTTTCCGGGCCCAGAGGGAAATCAGCCCCAGCATTTT CASSFPGPEGNQPQHF TRBJ1-5 NA TRBV7-8 NA
TGTGCCAGCAGTTACTCGAGTCCGCAAGCGGAGACCCAGTACTTC CASSYSSPQAETQYF TRBJ2-5 NA TRBV6-5 NA